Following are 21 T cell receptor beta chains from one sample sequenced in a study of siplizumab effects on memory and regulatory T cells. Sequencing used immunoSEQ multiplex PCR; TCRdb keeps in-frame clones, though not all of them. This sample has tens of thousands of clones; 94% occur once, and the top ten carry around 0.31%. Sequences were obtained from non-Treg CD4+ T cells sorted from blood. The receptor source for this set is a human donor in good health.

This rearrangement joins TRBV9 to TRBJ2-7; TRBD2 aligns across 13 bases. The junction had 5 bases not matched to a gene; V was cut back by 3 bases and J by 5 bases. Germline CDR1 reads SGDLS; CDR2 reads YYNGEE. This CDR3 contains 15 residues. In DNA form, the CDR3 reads TGTGCCAGCAGCGCGGGACTAGCGGGATCCCACGAGCAGTACTTC. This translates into CASSAGLAGSHEQYF.

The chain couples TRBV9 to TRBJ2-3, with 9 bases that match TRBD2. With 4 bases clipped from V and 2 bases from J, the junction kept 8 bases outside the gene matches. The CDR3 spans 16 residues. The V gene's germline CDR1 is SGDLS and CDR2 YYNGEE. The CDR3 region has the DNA TGTGCCAGCAGCTTCAGCGGGGGGACCTCCACAGATACGCAGTATTTT. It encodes CASSFSGGTSTDTQYF.

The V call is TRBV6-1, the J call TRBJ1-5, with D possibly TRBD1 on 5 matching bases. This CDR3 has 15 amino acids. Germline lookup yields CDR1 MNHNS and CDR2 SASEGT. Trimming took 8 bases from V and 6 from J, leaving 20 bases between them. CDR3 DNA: TGTGCCAGCCGGGGGGGTCTTTTCCAATCTCAGCCCCAGCATTTT. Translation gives CASRGGLFQSQPQHF.

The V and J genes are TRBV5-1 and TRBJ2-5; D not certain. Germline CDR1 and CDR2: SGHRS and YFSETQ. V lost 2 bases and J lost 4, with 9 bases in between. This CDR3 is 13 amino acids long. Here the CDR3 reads CASSFEPGETQYF. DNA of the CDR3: TGCGCCAGCAGCTTTGAACCGGGAGAGACCCAGTACTTC.

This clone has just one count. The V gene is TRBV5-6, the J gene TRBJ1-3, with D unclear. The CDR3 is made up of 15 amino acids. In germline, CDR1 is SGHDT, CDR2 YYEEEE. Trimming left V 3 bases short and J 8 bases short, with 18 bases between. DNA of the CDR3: TGTGCCAGCAGCTCACCGGGGAGGGTGGGTGACACCATATATTTT. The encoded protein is CASSSPGRVGDTIYF.

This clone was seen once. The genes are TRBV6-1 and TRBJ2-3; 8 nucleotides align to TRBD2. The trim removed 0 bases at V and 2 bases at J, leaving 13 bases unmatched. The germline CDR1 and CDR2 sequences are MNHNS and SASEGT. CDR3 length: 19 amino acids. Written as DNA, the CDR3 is TGTGCCAGCAGTGAAGCAACTTTCGGGTTAGCGGGGAACACAGATACGCAGTATTTT. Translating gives CASSEATFGLAGNTDTQYF.

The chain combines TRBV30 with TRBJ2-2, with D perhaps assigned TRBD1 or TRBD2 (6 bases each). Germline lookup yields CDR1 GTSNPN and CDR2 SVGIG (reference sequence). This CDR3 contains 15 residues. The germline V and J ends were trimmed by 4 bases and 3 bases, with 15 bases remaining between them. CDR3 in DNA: TGTGCCTGGACCCCCATGAGGGGGGACACCGGGGAGCTGTTTTTT. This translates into CAWTPMRGDTGELFF.

For the CDR3, the DNA is TGTGCCAGCAGTGACGGGAACACCGGGGAGCTGTTTTTT. It specifies CASSDGNTGELFF. The rearrangement joins TRBV6-4 to TRBJ2-2; D gene ambiguous. CDR1 is MRHNA and CDR2 is SNTAGT in the germline V gene. V dropped 2 bases and J dropped 1 base, with 2 bases sitting between them. This CDR3 is built from 13 residues.

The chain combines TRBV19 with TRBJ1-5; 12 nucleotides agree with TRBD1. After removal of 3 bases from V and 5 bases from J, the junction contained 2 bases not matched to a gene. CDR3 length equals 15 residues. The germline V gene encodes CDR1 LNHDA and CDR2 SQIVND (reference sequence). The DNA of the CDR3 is TGTGCCAGTAGTATGGGGACAGGGGGCTATCAGCCCCAGCATTTT. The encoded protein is CASSMGTGGYQPQHF.

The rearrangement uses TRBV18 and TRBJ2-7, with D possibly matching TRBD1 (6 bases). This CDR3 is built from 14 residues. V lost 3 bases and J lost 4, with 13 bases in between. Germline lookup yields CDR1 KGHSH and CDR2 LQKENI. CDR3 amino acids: CASSPWGQGYEQYF. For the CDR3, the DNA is TGTGCCAGCTCACCCTGGGGGCAGGGGTACGAGCAGTACTTC.

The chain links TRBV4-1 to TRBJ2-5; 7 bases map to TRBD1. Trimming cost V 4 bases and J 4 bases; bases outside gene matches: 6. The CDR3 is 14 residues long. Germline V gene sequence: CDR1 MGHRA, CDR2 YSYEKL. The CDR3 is CASSLQGVSETQYF. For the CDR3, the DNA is TGCGCCAGCAGCCTCCAGGGGGTATCAGAGACCCAGTACTTC.

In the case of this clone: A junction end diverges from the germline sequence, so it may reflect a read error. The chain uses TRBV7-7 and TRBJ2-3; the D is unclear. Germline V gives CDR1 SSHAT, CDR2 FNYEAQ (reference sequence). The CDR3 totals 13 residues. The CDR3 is CASSVSDTDTQYF. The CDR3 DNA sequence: TGTGCTAGCAGCGTCTCAGACACAGATACGCAGTATTTT.

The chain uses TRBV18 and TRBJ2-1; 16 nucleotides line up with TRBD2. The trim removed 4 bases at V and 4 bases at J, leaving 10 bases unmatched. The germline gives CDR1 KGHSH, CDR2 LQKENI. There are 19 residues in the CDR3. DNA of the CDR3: TGTGCCAGCTCACTATACGCCGGGACTAGCGGGGGGGCGTACAATGAGCAGTTCTTC. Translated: CASSLYAGTSGGAYNEQFF.

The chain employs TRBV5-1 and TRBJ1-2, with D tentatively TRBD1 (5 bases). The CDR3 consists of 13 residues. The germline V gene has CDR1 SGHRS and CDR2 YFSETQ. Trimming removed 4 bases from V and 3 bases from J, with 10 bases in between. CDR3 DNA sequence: TGCGCCAGCAGCCATACACAGGACTATGGCTACACCTTC. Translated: CASSHTQDYGYTF. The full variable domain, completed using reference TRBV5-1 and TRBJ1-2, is KAGVTQTPRYLIKTRGQQVTLSCSPISGHRSVSWYQQTPGQGLQFLFEYFSETQRNKGNFPGRFSGRQFSNSRSEMNVSTLELGDSALYLCASSHTQDYGYTFGSGTRLTVV.

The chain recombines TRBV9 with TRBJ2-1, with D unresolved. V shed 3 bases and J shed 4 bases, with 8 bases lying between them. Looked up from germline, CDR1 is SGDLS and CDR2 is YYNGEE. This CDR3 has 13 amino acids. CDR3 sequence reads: CASSGTRYNEQFF. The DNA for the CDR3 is TGTGCCAGCAGCGGAACTCGGTACAATGAGCAGTTCTTC.

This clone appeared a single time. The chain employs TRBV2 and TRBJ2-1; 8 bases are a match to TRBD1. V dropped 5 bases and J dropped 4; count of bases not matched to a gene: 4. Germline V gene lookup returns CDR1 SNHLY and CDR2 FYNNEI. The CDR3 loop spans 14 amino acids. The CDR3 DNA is TGTGCCAGCAGTAGGGGGACAGGATACAATGAGCAGTTCTTC. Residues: CASSRGTGYNEQFF.

For the CDR3, the DNA is TGTGCCAGCGGGGCAAGGGACCCCCGACTTACAGGGATGGAGTATGGCTACACCTTC. As protein: CASGARDPRLTGMEYGYTF. The chain recombines TRBV2 with TRBJ1-2; TRBD1 might be the D (6 bases). CDR1 and CDR2 from the germline V gene are SNHLY and FYNNEI. The CDR3 is 19 residues long. V was cut by 8 bases and J by 5 bases, with 33 bases left in between.

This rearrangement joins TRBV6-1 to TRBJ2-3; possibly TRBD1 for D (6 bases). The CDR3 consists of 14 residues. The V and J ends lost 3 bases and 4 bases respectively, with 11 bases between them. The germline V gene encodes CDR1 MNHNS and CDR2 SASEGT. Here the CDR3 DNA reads TGTGCCAGCAGTGATAATTCAGGGGCAGATACGCAGTATTTT. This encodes CASSDNSGADTQYF.

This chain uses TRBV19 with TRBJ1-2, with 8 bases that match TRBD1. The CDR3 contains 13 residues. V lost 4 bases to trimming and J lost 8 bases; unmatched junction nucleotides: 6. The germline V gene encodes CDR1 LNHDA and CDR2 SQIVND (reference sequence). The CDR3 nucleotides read TGTGCCAGTAGTAGGCAGGGGGCGAGCGGCTACACCTTC. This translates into CASSRQGASGYTF.

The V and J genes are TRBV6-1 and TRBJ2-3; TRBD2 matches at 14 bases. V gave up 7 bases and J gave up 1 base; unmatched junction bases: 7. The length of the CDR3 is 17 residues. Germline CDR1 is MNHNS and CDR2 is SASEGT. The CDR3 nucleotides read TGTGCCAGCACTGAGGGACTAGCGGGAGTCGGCACAGATACGCAGTATTTT. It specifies CASTEGLAGVGTDTQYF.

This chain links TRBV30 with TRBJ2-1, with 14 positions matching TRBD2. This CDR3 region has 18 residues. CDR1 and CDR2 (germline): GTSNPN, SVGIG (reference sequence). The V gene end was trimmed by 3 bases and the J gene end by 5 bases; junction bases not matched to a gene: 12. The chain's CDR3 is CAWSRPGLAGASHNEQFF. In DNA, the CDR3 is TGTGCCTGGAGCAGACCGGGACTAGCGGGAGCAAGCCACAATGAGCAGTTCTTC. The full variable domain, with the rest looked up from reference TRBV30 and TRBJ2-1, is SQTIHQWPATLVQPVGSPLSLECTVEGTSNPNLYWYRQAAGRGLQLLFYSVGIGQISSEVPQNLSASRPQDRQFILSSKKLLLSDSGFYLCAWSRPGLAGASHNEQFFGPGTRLTVL.